This T cell receptor beta chain is from a study of blood T cell repertoires in COVID-19. At the level of the study: COVID-19 samples collected from the United States, Italy and Spain covered acute and convalescent phases. Sample material is recorded as cDNA or gDNA derived from T cells, B-cell-depleted T cells, or PBMCs.

During active infection, Seattle patients enrolled and were then monitored through disease. V lost 5 bases to trimming and J lost 1 base; unmatched junction nucleotides: 5. The CDR3 is made up of 15 amino acids. Per germline, CDR1 SGHAT and CDR2 FQNNGV. Methods used by the authors: Counts of nucleated cells, estimated from reference gene primer amplification, were obtained. This table comes from immunoSEQ multiplex PCR, and its TCRdb copy is limited to in-frame clones, with some not included. V and J calls and clone size are given by that table; D and trimming were obtained from the DNA. The sample has 100,000 to 150,000 clones; around nine tenths are singletons.

The chain recombines TRBV11-2 with TRBJ2-3; TRBD2 matches 8 bases. The specimen was peripheral blood. This sequence originates from a man in his fifties with COVID-19, enrolled during active disease. The CDR3: CASSPSGSGTDTQYF. The CDR3 DNA follows: TGTGCCAGCAGCCCCAGCGGGAGTGGCACAGATACGCAGTATTTT.